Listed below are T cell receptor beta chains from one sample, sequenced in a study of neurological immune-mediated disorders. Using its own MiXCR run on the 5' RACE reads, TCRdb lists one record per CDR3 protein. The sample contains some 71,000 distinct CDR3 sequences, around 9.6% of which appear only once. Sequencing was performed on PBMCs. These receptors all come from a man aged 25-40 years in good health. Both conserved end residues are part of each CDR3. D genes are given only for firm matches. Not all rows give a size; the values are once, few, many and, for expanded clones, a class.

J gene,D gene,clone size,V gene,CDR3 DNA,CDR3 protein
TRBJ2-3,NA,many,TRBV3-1,TGTGCCAGCAGCCAAGAATGGCAGAGCACAGATACGCAGTATTTT,CASSQEWQSTDTQYF
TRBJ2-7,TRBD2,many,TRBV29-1,TGCAGCGCCAGCCGCCCAGGGACTAGCGGGGGGTCTAGCTCCTACGAGCAGTACTTC,CSASRPGTSGGSSSYEQYF
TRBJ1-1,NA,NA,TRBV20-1,TGCAGTGGGCACCGGAACACTGAAGCTTTCTTT,CSGHRNTEAFF
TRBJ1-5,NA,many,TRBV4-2,TGTGCCAGCAGCCAAGATCTAAGACAGCCCCAGCATTTT,CASSQDLRQPQHF
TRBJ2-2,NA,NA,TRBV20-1,TGCAGTGCTAGCCCCGGGTCGAGATTGAACACCTGGGAGCTGTTTTTT,CSASPGSRLNTWELFF
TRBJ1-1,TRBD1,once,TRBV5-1,TGCGCCAGCAGCAATACGGACAGGGGAAACACTGAAGCTTTCTTT,CASSNTDRGNTEAFF
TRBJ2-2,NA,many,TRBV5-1,TGCGCCAGCAGCTATCGACCCACTGAAGGGGCCGGGGAGCTGTTTTTT,CASSYRPTEGAGELFF
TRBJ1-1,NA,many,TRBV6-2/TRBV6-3,TGTGCCAGCAGTACCGACAGTTGGGGAAATGAAGCTTTCTTT,CASSTDSWGNEAFF
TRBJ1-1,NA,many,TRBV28,TGTGCCAGCAGTTCACGGGCAGGGAACACTGAAGCTTTCTTT,CASSSRAGNTEAFF
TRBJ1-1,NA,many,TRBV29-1,TGCAGCGTTGTTCTAGACGAGAACACTGAAGCTTTCTTT,CSVVLDENTEAFF
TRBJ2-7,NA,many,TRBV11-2,TGTGCCAGCAACCGAGCGGTGGGGGCCTTCTACGAGCAGTACTTC,CASNRAVGAFYEQYF
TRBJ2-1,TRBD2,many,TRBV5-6,TGTGCCAGCAGCTTGTCGCTAGCGGGAGCTGAGCAGTTCTTC,CASSLSLAGAEQFF
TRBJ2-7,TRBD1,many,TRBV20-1,TGCAGTGCTAGAGTACAGGGGGCGCGAAGGACCTACGAGCAGTACTTC,CSARVQGARRTYEQYF
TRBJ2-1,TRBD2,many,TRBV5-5,TGTGCCAGCAGCCCTAGCGGGAGGGCCCTTTACAATGAGCAGTTCTTC,CASSPSGRALYNEQFF
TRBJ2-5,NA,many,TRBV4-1,TGCGCCAGCAGCCAAACTCAGACAGCGAGGGGAATGGAGACCCAGTACTTC,CASSQTQTARGMETQYF
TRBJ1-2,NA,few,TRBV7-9,TGTGCCAGCAGCTTATGGCCCGGGACGGAAAACTATGGCTACACCTTC,CASSLWPGTENYGYTF
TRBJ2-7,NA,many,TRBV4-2,TGTGCCAGCAGCCAAGAATGGGACACCAGCTCCTACGAGCAGTACTTC,CASSQEWDTSSYEQYF
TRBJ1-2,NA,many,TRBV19,TGTGCCAGTAGTAAGCCCGGCAAGGGCTACACCTTC,CASSKPGKGYTF
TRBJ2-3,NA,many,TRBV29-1,TGCAGCGTTGAAGATCTTTTTGTCGACTCCCAGGGCACAGATACGCAGTATTTT,CSVEDLFVDSQGTDTQYF
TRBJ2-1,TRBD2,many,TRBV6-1,TGTGCCAGCAGTGCCCTAGCGGGATCCTACAATGAGCAGTTCTTC,CASSALAGSYNEQFF
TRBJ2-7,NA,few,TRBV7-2,TGTGCCAGCAGCTTGGGCGGGTTTCGGTACGAGCAGTACTTC,CASSLGGFRYEQYF
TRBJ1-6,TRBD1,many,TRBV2,TGTGCCAGCAGAATGGGACAGGGCGAATCACCCCTCCACTTT,CASRMGQGESPLHF
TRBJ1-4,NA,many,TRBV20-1,TGCAGTGCCCGGGCAGGCTGGGGTGAAAAACTGTTTTTT,CSARAGWGEKLFF
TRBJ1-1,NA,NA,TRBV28,TGTGCTAACAATCGAGACACTGAAGCTTTCTTT,CANNRDTEAFF
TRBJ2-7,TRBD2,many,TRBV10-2,TGCGCCAGCAGTGGACTAGCGGGAGAGCAGTACTTC,CASSGLAGEQYF
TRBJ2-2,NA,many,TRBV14,TGTGCCAGCAGCCAAGAGGTTGGGTACACCGGGGAGCTGTTTTTT,CASSQEVGYTGELFF
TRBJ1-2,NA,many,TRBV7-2,TGTGCCAGCAGCTTAGCGAGTCCTTCTCCCCTCTATGGCTACACCTTC,CASSLASPSPLYGYTF
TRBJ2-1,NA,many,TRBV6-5,TGTGCCAGCTCCTGGGGAGAAGACAATGAGCAGTTCTTC,CASSWGEDNEQFF
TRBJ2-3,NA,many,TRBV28,TGTGCCAGCAGTTCCTCTGCCACAGATACGCAGTATTTT,CASSSSATDTQYF
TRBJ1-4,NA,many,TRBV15,TGTGCCACCAGCAGAGATTCGGGGGTGGACGAAAAACTGTTTTTT,CATSRDSGVDEKLFF
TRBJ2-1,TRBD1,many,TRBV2,TGTGCCAGCAGTTCACAGGGGGCGATGGACAATGAGCAGTTCTTC,CASSSQGAMDNEQFF
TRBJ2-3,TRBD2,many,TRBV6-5,TGTGCCAGCAAGGTGAATAGCGGGTTCACAGATACGCAGTATTTT,CASKVNSGFTDTQYF
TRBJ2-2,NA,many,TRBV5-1,TGCGCCAGCAGCCCCGGGACCCTGCCAACGGAGCTGTTTTTT,CASSPGTLPTELFF
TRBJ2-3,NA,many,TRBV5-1,TGCGCCAGCAGCTTAGGGACTGAGGGAGATACGCAGTATTTT,CASSLGTEGDTQYF
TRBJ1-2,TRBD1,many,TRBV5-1,TGCGCCAGCAGCACTCGCCCGGGACAGGCTATAGGAGATGATGGCTACACCTTC,CASSTRPGQAIGDDGYTF
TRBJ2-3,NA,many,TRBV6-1,TGTGCCAGCAGTGACTTGCCCGGGACCTCCTACACAGATACGCAGTATTTT,CASSDLPGTSYTDTQYF
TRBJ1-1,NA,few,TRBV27,TGTGCCAGCAGTCCCCATTATGGGGGATCCACTGAAGCTTTCTTT,CASSPHYGGSTEAFF
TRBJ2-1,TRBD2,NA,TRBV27,TGTGTCAGCAGTTCCCTTATACTAGCGGGGTATGAGCAGTTCTTC,CVSSSLILAGYEQFF
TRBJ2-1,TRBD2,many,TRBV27,TGTGCCAGCAGTCCGCGCTCCGGGGCGGCGGGAGGGCCTTACAATGAGCAGTTCTTC,CASSPRSGAAGGPYNEQFF
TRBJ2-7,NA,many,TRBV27,TGTGCCAGCAGTACGACCCCCATAAGAAACGAGCAGTACTTC,CASSTTPIRNEQYF
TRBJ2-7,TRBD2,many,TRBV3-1,TGTGCCAGCACCCCATTCGGGAGGGGGTACGAGCAGTACTTC,CASTPFGRGYEQYF
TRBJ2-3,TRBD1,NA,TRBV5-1,TGCGCCAGCAGCTCGGACAGGGGCACAGATACGCAGTATTTT,CASSSDRGTDTQYF
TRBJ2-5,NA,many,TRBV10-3,TGTGCCATCAGTGACTCTGGGGGCCAAGAGACCCAGTACTTC,CAISDSGGQETQYF
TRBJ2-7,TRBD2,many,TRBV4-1,TGCGCCAGCAGCCAAGAGGGGCTAACTAGCGGCTCCTACGAGCAGTACTTC,CASSQEGLTSGSYEQYF
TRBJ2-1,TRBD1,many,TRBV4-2,TGTGCCAGCAGCCCGGGGACAGGGCCTTACAATGAGCAGTTCTTC,CASSPGTGPYNEQFF
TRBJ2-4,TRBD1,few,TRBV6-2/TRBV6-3,TGTGCCAGCGGAAGGACAGGGCTAGCCAAAAACATTCAGTACTTC,CASGRTGLAKNIQYF
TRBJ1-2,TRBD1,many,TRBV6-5,TGTGCCAGCAAGACAGGGGACTATGGCTACACCTTC,CASKTGDYGYTF
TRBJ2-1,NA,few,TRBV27,TGTGCCAGCAGTTTATACAGCTACAATGAGCAGTTCTTC,CASSLYSYNEQFF
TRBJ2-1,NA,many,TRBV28,TGTGCCAGCAGTTTATTGCATGAGCAGTTCTTC,CASSLLHEQFF
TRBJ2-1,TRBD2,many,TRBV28,TGTGCCAGCACCGGGCGAGGAGCGGGAGAGAATGAGCAGTTCTTC,CASTGRGAGENEQFF
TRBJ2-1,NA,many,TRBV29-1,TGCAGCGTCCTCGTGTACGGTGAGCAGTTCTTC,CSVLVYGEQFF
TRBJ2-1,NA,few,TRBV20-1,TGCAGTGCCGAAACCTCCCCAGGGGAGTCTGAGCAGTTCTTC,CSAETSPGESEQFF
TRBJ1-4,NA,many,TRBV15,TGTGCCACCAGCAGAGACGGGCAGGGTAGTGAAAAACTGTTTTTT,CATSRDGQGSEKLFF
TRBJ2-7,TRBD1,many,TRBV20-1,TGCAGTGCTAGAGCCCTCGACGGGACAGAGACCTACGAGCAGTACTTC,CSARALDGTETYEQYF
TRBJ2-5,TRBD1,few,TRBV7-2,TGTGCCAGCAGCTTAACGGGACAGAAAGAGACCCAGTACTTC,CASSLTGQKETQYF
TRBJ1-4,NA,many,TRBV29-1,TGCAGCGTTTTAGAGACAGCGAATGAAAAACTGTTTTTT,CSVLETANEKLFF
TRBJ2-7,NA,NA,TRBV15,TGTGCCACCAGCAGAGATACCTCCTACGAGCAGTACTTC,CATSRDTSYEQYF
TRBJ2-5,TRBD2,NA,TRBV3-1,TGTGCCAGCAGCCCCGGGATAGCGGGGGGAAAGTACCAAGAGACCCAGTACTTC,CASSPGIAGGKYQETQYF
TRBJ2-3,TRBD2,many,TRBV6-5,TGTGCCAGCAGTCCGGGGGGAGATACGCAGTATTTT,CASSPGGDTQYF
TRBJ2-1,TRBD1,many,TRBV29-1,TGCAGCGTTGAAGATCAGTGGACAGGGATCAATGAGCAGTTCTTC,CSVEDQWTGINEQFF